Sequencing of this T cell receptor beta chain was carried out in a study of post-analysis software for immune sequencing data. Prepared TCR beta cDNA libraries contained unique molecular identifiers. Using its own MiXCR run on the PCR reads, TCRdb lists one record per CDR3 protein. The repertoire holds 740,000 or so distinct CDR3 sequences, approximately 53% seen once, with over 4% in the top ten. General study findings and limits: Strong same-batch co-clustering of samples appeared with F measure clustering. Patients with multiple sclerosis recorded significantly lower normalized Chao1 diversity than controls, the study found.

Points on this clonotype: The antigen remains undetermined.

The sequencing input was blood. The sequence was obtained from a girl aged 5-17 years with multiple sclerosis.

The CDR3 DNA reads as TGCAGTGCTAGAGTGGGTAGTACCTACAATGAGCAGTTCTTC. Its translation is CSARVGSTYNEQFF. The chain is built from TRBV20-1 and TRBJ2-1; no clear D gene. The CDR3 spans 14 residues. V lost 1 base, J lost 2 bases, and 9 bases lay in between. Germline V gives CDR1 DFQATT, CDR2 SNEGSKA (reference sequence).